This TCR beta chain is from a study of blood T cell repertoires in COVID-19. Overall study: The study drew acute and convalescent COVID-19 samples from the United States, Italy and Spain. Sample material is recorded as cDNA or gDNA derived from T cells, B-cell-depleted T cells, or PBMCs.

Per the authors' pipeline: Scientists estimated how many nucleated cells there were by amplifying reference gene primers. The data were produced by immunoSEQ multiplex PCR, yet TCRdb's version contains in-frame clones alone and is incomplete. Clonal size and the V and J genes are those of that table, whereas D and trimming came from the DNA. The repertoire holds roughly 190,000 clones, 70% to 90% seen once, with approximately 6.5% in the top ten. J gave up 7 bases and V 10 bases, and 11 bases lay outside the gene matches. Germline CDR1 and CDR2: LNHDA and SQIVND (reference sequence). The CDR3 loop spans 15 amino acids.

The gene calls are TRBV19 and TRBJ1-6; 9 positions match TRBD1. The sequencing input was peripheral blood. The origin of this receptor is a woman of 80 years or more in a cohort sampled during active or convalescent COVID-19. CDR3 region: CATRETGGNNSPLHF. Written as DNA, the CDR3 is TGTGCCACCCGAGAGACAGGGGGTAACAATTCACCCCTCCACTTT.